Below, 11 T cell receptor beta chains from the same sample are listed, as sequenced in a study of CD4+ T cells in melanoma. Method: immunoSEQ multiplex PCR; TCRdb's copy keeps in-frame clones and lacks some. The sample has around 130,000 clones, around 90% seen once. Receptor source: a human donor with melanoma.

This rearrangement joins TRBV2 to TRBJ2-1; TRBD2 aligns across 9 bases. The CDR3 runs 15 residues. Germline loops: CDR1 SNHLY, CDR2 FYNNEI. J gave up 5 bases and V 7 bases, and 9 bases lay outside the gene matches. The CDR3 nucleotides read TGTGCCAGCAAGAGGGAGCGGGGGGTCGACAATGAGCAGTTCTTC. Its translation: CASKRERGVDNEQFF.

About this clone: Other DNA sequences within the sample encode an identical CDR3. This chain uses TRBV5-1 with TRBJ1-6, with a tentative D call TRBD1 (6 bases). CDR3 length: 16 amino acids. Germline CDR1 SGHRS, CDR2 YFSETQ. Trimming stripped 3 bases from V and 4 bases from J, with 14 bases between. The CDR3 is CASSSQGSSYNSPLHF. CDR3 DNA sequence: TGCGCCAGCAGCTCCCAGGGGTCCTCATATAATTCACCCCTCCACTTT.

The gene calls are TRBV28 and TRBJ2-6; 8 nucleotides agree with TRBD1. The junction had 6 bases not matched to a gene; V was cut back by 4 bases and J by 4 bases. This CDR3 region has 16 residues. CDR1 and CDR2 (germline): MDHEN, SYDVKM. This CDR3 is CASSSAGGNGANVLTF. The CDR3, as DNA: TGTGCCAGCAGTTCTGCAGGGGGCAACGGGGCCAACGTCCTGACTTTC.

The chain employs TRBV7-3 and TRBJ1-1; D might be TRBD1 (6 bases). The CDR3 spans 13 residues. The V end lost 6 bases, the J end lost 6 bases, and 14 bases lay between the germline ends. Per the germline V gene, CDR1 is SGHTA and CDR2 is FQGTGA. The CDR3 is CASRSTGASEAFF. The CDR3 coding sequence is TGTGCCAGCAGATCGACAGGCGCGTCTGAAGCTTTCTTT.

This rearrangement joins TRBV19 to TRBJ2-7, with no clear D. The CDR3 length is 14 residues. Between the trimmed V and J ends, which lost 5 bases and 2 bases, there was a span of 13 bases. Germline-derived CDR1 and CDR2 are LNHDA and SQIVND (reference sequence). The chain's CDR3 is CASSFKVGAYEQYF. The CDR3, as DNA: TGTGCCAGTAGTTTTAAGGTTGGGGCCTACGAGCAGTACTTC.

V usage is TRBV7-2 and J usage is TRBJ1-2, with D maybe TRBD1 (6 bases). The CDR3 runs to 13 residues. Germline CDR1 SGHTA, CDR2 FQGNSA. Trimming pared 5 bases from V and 4 bases from J, leaving 11 bases between. CDR3 coding DNA: TGTGCCAGCAGCCCGGCGACAGGCTATGGCTACACCTTC. Its translation: CASSPATGYGYTF. Complete variable domain (other parts from reference TRBV7-2 and TRBJ1-2): GAGVSQSPSNKVTEKGKDVELRCDPISGHTALYWYRQSLGQGLEFLIYFQGNSAPDKSGLPSDRFSAERTGGSVSTLTIQRTQQEDSAVYLCASSPATGYGYTFGSGTRLTVV.

V and J are TRBV27 and TRBJ1-1; D possibly corresponds to TRBD1 (6 bases). Germline V gene sequence: CDR1 MNHEY, CDR2 SMNVEV (reference sequence). V gave up 4 bases and J gave up 4 bases, with 13 bases separating them. The CDR3 contains 14 residues. The CDR3 is CASSSVRGGTEAFF. The DNA of the CDR3 is TGTGCCAGCAGTTCTGTGAGGGGGGGCACTGAAGCTTTCTTT.

The J gene is TRBJ2-1, the V gene TRBV30, with TRBD1 as a possible D gene (5 bases). From germline, CDR1 is GTSNPN and CDR2 SVGIG (reference sequence). Trimming shortened V by 1 base and J by 2 bases, and 6 bases separated the two germline ends. CDR3 size: 13 residues. The CDR3 reads CAWSEGTYNEQFF. The CDR3, as DNA: TGTGCCTGGAGTGAGGGGACCTACAATGAGCAGTTCTTC.

This clone was observed a handful of times. This chain links TRBV11-2 with TRBJ1-1, with 7 bases fitting TRBD1. V gave up 6 bases and J gave up 8 bases; unmatched junction bases: 6. Germline CDR1 reads SGHAT; CDR2 reads FQNNGV. CDR3 length: 12 amino acids. CDR3 nucleotides: TGTGCCAGCAGGCATGGACAGGTGGAAGCTTTCTTT. This gives the protein CASRHGQVEAFF.

The V call is TRBV5-1, the J call TRBJ2-3; TRBD1 matches at 8 bases. V shed 4 bases, J shed 4 bases, and the junction held 5 bases outside the gene matches. This CDR3 region has 14 residues. The germline V gene has CDR1 SGHRS and CDR2 YFSETQ. The CDR3 DNA sequence: TGCGCCAGCAGCGATGACAGGGGTTCAGATACGCAGTATTTT. It encodes CASSDDRGSDTQYF.

The DNA for the CDR3 is TGTGCCAGCAGCGGATCCGGGACTTTAAATTCACCCCTCCACTTT. Residues: CASSGSGTLNSPLHF. The rearrangement joins TRBV9 to TRBJ1-6; tentative D call: TRBD1 (5 bases). The ends were cut back, 3 bases at V and 7 bases at J, with 14 bases in the middle. The CDR3 has 15 residues. Germline values: CDR1 SGDLS, CDR2 YYNGEE.